This TCR beta chain was captured in a study of beta chain features in type 1 diabetes. Central memory, naive, regulatory and stem cell-like memory CD4+ cells were sorted by CD45RO/CCR7/CD25/CD127/CD95/CD27. Regarding this clone: Its target is not known.

Study results and caveats: Significant though moderate, a shortening of TCRB CDR3s appeared in all four CD4+ subsets of Type 1 diabetes patients. HLA effects on TCRB rearrangement stayed unresolved here. It was among patients, rather than healthy donors, that naive, central memory and Treg TCRB repertoires appeared more similar.

The germline gives CDR1 SGHNT, CDR2 YYREEE (reference sequence). Trimming at V came to 1 base and at J to 6 bases, leaving 5 bases not matched to a gene. This CDR3 contains 15 residues. Every isolated RNA sample was fully reverse transcribed, so sequencing captured expressed TCRB transcripts. Only in-frame clones appear in the TCRdb table, and some are missing; sequencing was by immunoSEQ multiplex PCR. This table holds around 690,000 clones, under 15% found once. This clonotype was sampled from a young man with type 1 diabetes. V is TRBV5-4 and J is TRBJ2-7; 12 nucleotides match TRBD1. Sequencing was performed on naive CD4+ T cells from blood. The CDR3 DNA reads TGTGCCAGCAGCTTGACGGGACAGGGGGCTGTCGAGCAGTACTTC. It translates to CASSLTGQGAVEQYF.